This record covers a single T cell receptor (beta chain). The target of this receptor is not known. One base away there is no much larger clone; base qualities are not given. The library relied on 5' RACE. The run used an Illumina HiSeq 2500. A second PCR of roughly 7 to 11 cycles was performed with a sample-barcoded 5' primer and a J-beta primer mix. A template-switch 5' adaptor carrying 12 random nucleotides introduced a unique molecular identifier onto each TCR beta cDNA molecule. Each sample yielded at least 3 million CDR3-containing paired-end reads. First-strand cDNA synthesis was performed from all RNA using the Mint cDNA synthesis kit, with priming by a TRBC-specific oligonucleotide. Following uracil-DNA glycosylase treatment, all cDNA underwent a first 18-cycle PCR with the universal primers M1SS and BC2_uni_R. Under the source paper's analysis protocol: For normalization, 1 million high-quality reads, each with a distinct molecular identifier, were randomly selected from each sample. Instead of being binned into consensus sequences, reads that shared molecular identifiers were thrown out. MiTCR, run with a Q25 quality threshold and the strictest error-elimination algorithm, handled CDR3 identification, clonotype clustering and error correction. A nonparametric unseen species model with Euler transformation was used to estimate lower-bound total TCR beta diversity. In TCRdb, the public reads were trimmed at Q25 with fastp and aligned with MiXCR, with productive beta chains retained. Entries that share a CDR3 protein sequence are merged under the most common genes and DNA. These V and J calls derive from TCRdb rather than the authors' analysis. For this sample the table gives under 1,000,000 distinct CDR3 sequences, of which about half were detected only once. The ten most abundant clones make up 15% to 20% of the sample.

Per the germline V gene, SNHLY is the CDR1 and FYNNEI is the CDR2. Clipping removes 5 bases from V and 8 bases from J, with 4 as the unmatched junction base count. There are 14 amino acids in the CDR3, from cysteine to phenylalanine inclusive. Only the CDR3 part of the read is kept: 42 bases, read in frame from the first base. The data belong to a study of blood T cells in healthy people across ages (dated by TCRdb to 2015 to 2017). Broadly, across the study: In model experiments, template switching captured roughly one uniquely barcoded TCR beta cDNA molecule for every two T cells. The study measured age-related changes in TCR beta repertoire diversity using deep sequencing normalized with unique cDNA molecular identifiers. To avoid experimental bias, donors of different ages were randomly spread across the sequencing lanes. The donors were split into four age groups: young (average around 15 years), middle-aged (39), aged (roughly 68) and long-lived (approximately 80). Using the same blood draw, the study looked at two additional independent replicas of 1 million unique cDNA reads for two donors, one aged 18 to 30 and the other aged 80 or older. General study outcomes and caveats: Compared with the aged group, more naive CD4+ T cells, fewer expanded clones and increased TCR diversity were shown by the long-lived group, suggesting age selection. Estimates of total diversity from one million sequenced T cells were regarded as lower bounds and underestimates. Because profiling used bulk unsorted PBMCs, naive and antigen-experienced compartments could not be compared conclusively. Because donor CMV infection status was unknown, age-related changes in expanded clonotypes were potentially confounded. There was a strong correlation between observed TCR beta diversity and the percentage of naive T cells measured by flow cytometry. As age increased, observed TCR beta diversity per million T cells dropped in a roughly linear way, and a significant reduction was already evident by age around 41.

Systemically healthy Caucasian individuals from Russia, over 30 in total and aged 6 to 90 years, were included as donors. Each donor gave approximately 9.4 milliliters of peripheral blood, drawn into EDTA-treated Vacutainer tubes. Ficoll-Paque density-gradient centrifugation was used to isolate PBMCs, with at least 6.5 million obtained per sample. Trizol reagent was used to extract total RNA from the PBMCs, yielding at least 5 micrograms per sample. The percentages of naive CD45RAhigh/CD27high T cells were determined by flow cytometry on a PBMC aliquot from every donor. The sequencing sample was made of blood. The V gene is TRBV2 and the J gene is TRBJ2-1; the central 12 bases match TRBD2. The source is a man at least 80 years old in good health. The CDR3 has the sequence CASSWTSGTYEQFF. The nucleotide sequence reads as follows: TGTGCCAGCAGTTGGACTAGCGGGACTTATGAGCAGTTCTTC.